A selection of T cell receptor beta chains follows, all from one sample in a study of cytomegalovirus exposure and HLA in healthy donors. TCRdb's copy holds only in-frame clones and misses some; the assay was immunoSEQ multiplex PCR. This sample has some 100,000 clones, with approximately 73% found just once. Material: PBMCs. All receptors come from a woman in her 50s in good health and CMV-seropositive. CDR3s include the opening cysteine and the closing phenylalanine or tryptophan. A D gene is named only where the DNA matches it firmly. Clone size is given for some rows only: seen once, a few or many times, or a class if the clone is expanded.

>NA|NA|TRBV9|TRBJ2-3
CASSVGLTDTQYF
TGTGCCAGCAGCGTAGGTCTCACAGATACGCAGTATTTT
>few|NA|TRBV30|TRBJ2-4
CAWSVTNDVKPKNIQYF
TGTGCCTGGAGTGTAACTAACGATGTTAAGCCCAAAAACATTCAGTACTTC
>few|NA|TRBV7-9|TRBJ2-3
CASSLKETSTDTQYF
TGTGCCAGCAGCCTAAAGGAGACTAGCACAGATACGCAGTATTTT
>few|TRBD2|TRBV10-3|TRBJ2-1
CAIAHSAGGPFGTDEQFF
TGTGCCATAGCCCATAGCGCGGGAGGGCCGTTCGGTACAGATGAGCAGTTCTTC
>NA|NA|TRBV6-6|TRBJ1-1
CASSEDTYDTEAFF
TGTGCCAGCAGCGAGGACACTTATGACACTGAAGCTTTCTTT
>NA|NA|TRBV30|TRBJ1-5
CAWSVGFNQPQHF
TGTGCCTGGAGTGTTGGCTTCAATCAGCCCCAGCATTTT
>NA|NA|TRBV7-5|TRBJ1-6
CARRGTGFSPLHF
TGTGCCAGAAGGGGGACAGGGTTTTCACCCCTCCACTTT
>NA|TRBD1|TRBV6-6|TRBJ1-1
CASRPRDRVWTEAFF
TGTGCCAGCAGACCCCGGGACAGGGTATGGACTGAAGCTTTCTTT
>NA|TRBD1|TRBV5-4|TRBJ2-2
CASSLGQGVGTGELFF
TGTGCCAGCAGCTTGGGACAGGGGGTAGGCACCGGGGAGCTGTTTTTT
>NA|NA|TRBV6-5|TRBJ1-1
CASTEGGPAAGKAFF
TGTGCCAGCACCGAGGGAGGACCAGCGGCGGGGAAAGCTTTCTTT
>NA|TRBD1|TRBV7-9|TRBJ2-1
CASSLERQGRNEQFF
TGTGCCAGCAGCTTAGAGAGACAGGGCCGTAATGAGCAGTTCTTC
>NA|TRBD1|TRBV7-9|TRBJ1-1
CSSSSNRGMNTEAFF
TGTTCCAGCAGCTCTAACAGGGGAATGAACACTGAAGCTTTCTTT
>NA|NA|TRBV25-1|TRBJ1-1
CASSTLGQVMNTEAFF
TGTGCCAGCAGTACCCTTGGACAAGTCATGAACACTGAAGCTTTCTTT
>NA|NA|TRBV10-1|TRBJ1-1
CASSGEMNTEAFF
TGCGCCAGCAGTGGTGAGATGAACACTGAAGCTTTCTTT
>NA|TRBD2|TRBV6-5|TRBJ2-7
CASSYTGLVGEQYF
TGTGCCAGCAGTTACACCGGACTAGTCGGCGAGCAGTACTTC
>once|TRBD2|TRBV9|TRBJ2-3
CASSVRTSGVTDTQYF
TGTGCCAGCAGCGTTCGGACTAGCGGGGTCACAGATACGCAGTATTTT
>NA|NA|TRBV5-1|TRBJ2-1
CASSADSFYNEQFF
TGCGCCAGCAGCGCGGACAGTTTTTACAATGAGCAGTTCTTC
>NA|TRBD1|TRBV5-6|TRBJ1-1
CASSFRDRDGTEAFF
TGTGCCAGCAGCTTTCGGGACAGGGACGGCACTGAAGCTTTCTTT
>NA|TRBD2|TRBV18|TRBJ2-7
CASSTGGTSGGSSSYEQYF
TGTGCCAGCTCTACCGGTGGGACTAGCGGGGGGTCGAGCTCCTACGAGCAGTACTTC
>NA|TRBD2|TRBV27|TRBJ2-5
CASSLFGLAGAAGETQYF
TGTGCCAGCAGTTTGTTCGGGCTAGCGGGAGCAGCGGGGGAGACCCAGTACTTC
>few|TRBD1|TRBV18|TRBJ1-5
CASSRETGRSNQPQHF
TGTGCCAGCTCACGAGAGACAGGGAGAAGCAATCAGCCCCAGCATTTT
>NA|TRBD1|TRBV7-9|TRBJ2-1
CASSHPGQGELEQFF
TGTGCCAGCAGCCACCCGGGACAGGGGGAACTTGAGCAGTTCTTC
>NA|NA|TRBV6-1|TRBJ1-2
CASREGGLGGPHGYTF
TGTGCCAGCAGAGAAGGAGGATTGGGGGGGCCGCATGGCTACACCTTC
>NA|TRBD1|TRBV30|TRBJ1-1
CAWDRGTEAFF
TGTGCCTGGGACAGGGGCACTGAAGCTTTCTTT
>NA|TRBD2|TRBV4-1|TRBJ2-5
CASSRNLAGEETQYF
TGCGCCAGCAGCCGAAATCTAGCGGGTGAAGAGACCCAGTACTTC
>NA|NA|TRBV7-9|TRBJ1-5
CASSLGGGGQPQHF
TGTGCCAGCAGCTTAGGGGGCGGGGGTCAGCCCCAGCATTTT
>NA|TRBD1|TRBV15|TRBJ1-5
CATSRETGGAHQPQHF
TGTGCCACCAGCAGGGAGACAGGGGGCGCGCATCAGCCCCAGCATTTT
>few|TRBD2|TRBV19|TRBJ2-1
CASRITSGPYNEQFF
TGTGCCAGTAGGATCACTAGCGGTCCGTACAATGAGCAGTTCTTC
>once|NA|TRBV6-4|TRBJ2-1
CASSDSLGVEQFF
TGTGCCAGCAGTGACTCTTTAGGGGTGGAGCAGTTCTTC
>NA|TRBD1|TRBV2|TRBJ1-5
CASRGGTGVNQPQHF
TGTGCCAGCAGGGGTGGGACAGGGGTAAATCAGCCCCAGCATTTT
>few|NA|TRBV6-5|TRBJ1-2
CASNHHSPIF
TGTGCCAGCAATCATCACTCACCAATCTTC
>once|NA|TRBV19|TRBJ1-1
CASSIGETVNTEAFF
TGTGCCAGTAGTATAGGAGAGACAGTGAACACTGAAGCTTTCTTT
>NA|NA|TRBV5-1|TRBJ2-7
CASSLVRGYEQYF
TGCGCCAGCAGCTTAGTCAGAGGGTACGAGCAGTACTTC
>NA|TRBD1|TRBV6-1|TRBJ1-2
CASSEWANRGRGGYTF
TGTGCCAGCAGTGAATGGGCTAACAGGGGGCGTGGAGGCTACACCTTC
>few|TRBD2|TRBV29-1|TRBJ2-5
CSAWTSGRDGETQYF
TGCAGCGCCTGGACTAGCGGGAGGGATGGGGAGACCCAGTACTTC
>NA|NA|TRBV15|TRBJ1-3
CATSTRGGNTIYF
TGTGCCACCAGCACCCGGGGTGGAAACACCATATATTTT